What follows are 29 T cell receptor beta chains derived from one specimen sequenced in a study of cytomegalovirus exposure and HLA in healthy donors. This PCR relied on a set of 60 Vbeta primers and 13 Jbeta primers. Profiled with immunoSEQ multiplex PCR; TCRdb holds only in-frame clones, not every one. Of around 100,000 clones listed, around three quarters are singletons. The sample taken for sequencing was PBMCs. These receptors came from a man aged 45-65 years in good health and CMV-seropositive.

The chain carries TRBV7-2 and TRBJ1-4; TRBD1 agrees at 7 bases. V trimming: 7 bases; J trimming: 4 bases; junction bases outside the gene matches: 12. The CDR3 covers 16 residues. The germline gives CDR1 SGHTA, CDR2 FQGNSA. The CDR3 DNA sequence: TGTGCCAGCACCCCGACAGGGAACTATTTTAATGAAAAACTGTTTTTT. Protein product: CASTPTGNYFNEKLFF.

The table lists this clone with a count of one. This chain connects TRBV5-1 to TRBJ1-6; D uncertain. CDR1 SGHRS and CDR2 YFSETQ come from the germline V gene. Trimming took 0 bases from V and 7 from J, leaving 5 bases between them. CDR3 size: 13 residues. CDR3 protein: CASSLGRNSPLHF. The CDR3 DNA reads TGCGCCAGCAGCTTGGGGCGGAATTCACCCCTCCACTTT. The complete variable domain, with remaining parts taken from reference TRBV5-1 and TRBJ1-6, reads KAGVTQTPRYLIKTRGQQVTLSCSPISGHRSVSWYQQTPGQGLQFLFEYFSETQRNKGNFPGRFSGRQFSNSRSEMNVSTLELGDSALYLCASSLGRNSPLHFGNGTRLTVT.

The V call is TRBV19, the J call TRBJ2-1; tentatively, D is TRBD2 (6 bases). The length of the CDR3 is 12 residues. CDR1 and CDR2 from the germline V gene are LNHDA and SQIVND (reference sequence). Trimming took 10 bases from V and 6 from J, leaving 13 bases between them. The chain's CDR3 is CATAGYGNEQFF. For the CDR3, the DNA is TGTGCCACCGCGGGGTATGGCAATGAGCAGTTCTTC.

This chain joins TRBV27 and TRBJ1-5; 7 bases line up with TRBD1. J gave up 2 bases and V 3 bases, and 4 bases lay outside the gene matches. The CDR3 contains 15 residues. CDR1 is MNHEY, CDR2 SMNVEV, per germline (reference sequence). For the CDR3, the DNA is TGTGCCAGCAGTTTCCTGACAGGGCGCAATCAGCCCCAGCATTTT. It specifies CASSFLTGRNQPQHF.

This rearrangement joins TRBV2 to TRBJ2-5; a possible D gene is TRBD2 (6 bases). The CDR3 totals 12 residues. The germline CDR1 and CDR2 sequences are SNHLY and FYNNEI. V lost 8 bases and J lost 4, with 11 bases in between. The CDR3, as DNA: TGTGCCAGCGGTACCGGGAGAGAGACCCAGTACTTC. This sequence encodes CASGTGRETQYF.

The chain has TRBV27 and TRBJ2-3; perhaps TRBD2 as D (5 bases). CDR1 and CDR2 (germline): MNHEY, SMNVEV (reference sequence). This CDR3 is 14 amino acids long. V was trimmed by 8 bases and J by 3 bases, leaving 15 bases between them. The DNA of the CDR3 is TGTGCCAGCGGCGGGTCAGATCGTACAGATACGCAGTATTTT. Translating gives CASGGSDRTDTQYF.

This chain links TRBV2 with TRBJ1-2; D is undetermined. The CDR3 extends over 12 amino acids. Germline V gives CDR1 SNHLY, CDR2 FYNNEI. Trimming took off 6 bases at V and 3 bases at J, with 8 bases between the two ends. The CDR3 is CASSDGDYGYTF. CDR3 nucleotides: TGTGCCAGCAGCGACGGGGACTATGGCTACACCTTC.

The gene calls are TRBV6-5 and TRBJ2-1; tentatively, D is TRBD1 (5 bases). This CDR3 is built from 15 residues. The germline gives CDR1 MNHEY, CDR2 SVGAGI. Between the trimmed V and J ends, which lost 0 bases and 6 bases, there was a span of 12 bases. The chain's CDR3 is CASSYSRQPGNEQFF. The CDR3 bases are TGTGCCAGCAGTTACTCGAGACAGCCCGGCAATGAGCAGTTCTTC.

Remarks on this clone: This specimen includes other DNA sequences encoding the same CDR3. V usage is TRBV7-3 and J usage is TRBJ1-1, with D unresolved. V was shortened by 5 bases and J by 3 bases, with 16 bases between the two germline ends. The CDR3 consists of 15 residues. Germline V lookup: CDR1 SGHTA, CDR2 FQGTGA. The CDR3 bases are TGTGCCAGCAGCCCCGACGGACTCATAGACACTGAAGCTTTCTTT. It specifies CASSPDGLIDTEAFF.

J is TRBJ2-1 and V is TRBV19; TRBD2 matches 13 bases. The CDR3 spans 15 residues. Germline trimming cut 9 bases from V and 9 bases from J; bases unmatched to any gene: 11. Germline V gene data show CDR1 as LNHDA and CDR2 as SQIVND (reference sequence). Here the CDR3 reads CASRTSGRGPGEQFF. The DNA for the CDR3 is TGTGCCAGCAGGACTAGCGGGAGAGGTCCGGGTGAGCAGTTCTTC. The full variable domain, in which reference TRBV19 and TRBJ2-1 provide the parts outside the CDR3, is DGGITQSPKYLFRKEGQNVTLSCEQNLNHDAMYWYRQDPGQGLRLIYYSQIVNDFQKGDIAEGYSVSREKKESFPLTVTSAQKNPTAFYLCASRTSGRGPGEQFFGPGTRLTVL.

This chain uses TRBV5-4 with TRBJ2-5, with D perhaps matching TRBD1 (6 bases). V was cut by 1 base and J by 4 bases, with 8 bases left in between. Germline CDR1 is SGHNT and CDR2 is YYREEE (reference sequence). The CDR3 sequence is 13 residues long. As DNA, the CDR3 is TGTGCCAGCAGCTTGAGAGGGGGAGAGACCCAGTACTTC. Translated, it gives CASSLRGGETQYF.

The gene calls are TRBV9 and TRBJ2-1; TRBD2 aligns across 14 bases. This CDR3 is 21 amino acids long. Germline CDR1 SGDLS, CDR2 YYNGEE. Germline trimming cut 4 bases from V and 4 bases from J; bases unmatched to any gene: 19. The CDR3 sequence is CASSHSRRGLAGAHIYNEQFF. The CDR3 region has the DNA TGTGCCAGCAGCCATTCCAGGCGGGGACTAGCGGGAGCCCATATTTACAATGAGCAGTTCTTC.

This rearrangement joins TRBV7-3 to TRBJ2-1; TRBD2 aligns across 10 bases. Germline V gene data show CDR1 as SGHTA and CDR2 as FQGTGA. This CDR3 contains 16 residues. V lost 5 bases to trimming and J lost 1 base; unmatched junction nucleotides: 5. The CDR3 coding sequence is TGTGCCAGCAGCCCCCTAGCGGGGGCTTCCTACAATGAGCAGTTCTTC. Its protein is CASSPLAGASYNEQFF.

The chain is built from TRBV2 and TRBJ1-2; the match to TRBD1 covers 9 bases. J gave up 1 base and V 5 bases, and 5 bases lay outside the gene matches. Germline V gene lookup returns CDR1 SNHLY and CDR2 FYNNEI. CDR3 length: 15 amino acids. CDR3 protein: CASSRTGVGNYGYTF. The CDR3 bases are TGTGCCAGCAGTCGGACAGGGGTTGGTAACTATGGCTACACCTTC.

The chain links TRBV28 to TRBJ1-5; 8 positions match TRBD1. Germline V gene lookup returns CDR1 MDHEN and CDR2 SYDVKM. This CDR3 region has 15 residues. V lost 4 bases, J lost 5 bases, and 7 bases stayed unmatched. Written as DNA, the CDR3 is TGTGCCAGCAGTTCTGGACAGGGTGAGGATCAGCCCCAGCATTTT. Amino acid sequence: CASSSGQGEDQPQHF.

The V gene is TRBV2, the J gene TRBJ1-2; 10 bases map to TRBD1. Looked up from germline, CDR1 is SNHLY and CDR2 is FYNNEI. This CDR3 is 13 amino acids long. The trim removed 6 bases at V and 8 bases at J, leaving 6 bases unmatched. The CDR3 sequence is CASRTGTGVGYTF. The CDR3 DNA follows: TGTGCCAGCAGAACCGGGACAGGGGTCGGCTACACCTTC.

The gene calls are TRBV29-1 and TRBJ2-7; D gene uncertain. Germline CDR1 is SQVTM and CDR2 is ANQGSEA. The CDR3 is 13 residues long. Trimming removed 4 bases at V and 3 bases at J, with 13 bases between. The CDR3 protein is CSVAQRSFYEQYF. CDR3 sequence (DNA): TGCAGCGTTGCCCAAAGGAGTTTCTACGAGCAGTACTTC.

The rearrangement uses TRBV7-7 and TRBJ1-1; no clear D gene. Between the trimmed V and J ends, which lost 2 bases and 1 base, there was a span of 5 bases. CDR1 is SSHAT, CDR2 FNYEAQ, per germline (reference sequence). This CDR3 is 13 amino acids long. In DNA form, the CDR3 reads TGTGCCAGCAGCTTACAACAGAACACTGAAGCTTTCTTT. Translation gives CASSLQQNTEAFF.

The chain combines TRBV27 with TRBJ2-5, with D possibly being TRBD2 (5 bases). With 3 bases removed from V and 2 bases from J, the gap between germline ends came to 7 bases. This CDR3 has 13 residues. Germline V lookup: CDR1 MNHEY, CDR2 SMNVEV (reference sequence). CDR3 bases: TGTGCCAGCAGTTTTTCGGGGCAAGAGACCCAGTACTTC. It yields the protein CASSFSGQETQYF.

The rearrangement joins TRBV10-3 to TRBJ2-7; D is possibly TRBD1 (5 bases). This CDR3 has 15 residues. V lost 6 bases and J lost 0, with 15 bases in between. The germline V gene encodes CDR1 ENHRY and CDR2 SYGVKD. The CDR3 loop is CAISLTADSSYEQYF. As DNA, the CDR3 is TGTGCCATCAGCCTCACAGCAGACAGCTCCTACGAGCAGTACTTC.

The chain combines TRBV4-2 with TRBJ2-1, with 7 nucleotides matching TRBD2. Unmatched junction bases numbered 4, after V lost 3 bases and J lost 5 bases. The CDR3 covers 14 residues. The germline CDR1 and CDR2 sequences are LGHNA and YNFKEQ. Here the CDR3 reads CASSHPGLNNEQFF. The CDR3 bases are TGTGCCAGCAGCCACCCGGGACTAAACAATGAGCAGTTCTTC.

V is TRBV9 and J is TRBJ2-5, with 7 bases lining up with TRBD2. The CDR3 has 15 amino acids. Germline V gene lookup returns CDR1 SGDLS and CDR2 YYNGEE. Losses at the gene ends were 0 bases for V and 2 bases for J; bases not matched to a gene: 4. CDR3: CASSVVQGGQETQYF. DNA for the CDR3: TGTGCCAGCAGCGTAGTGCAGGGAGGGCAAGAGACCCAGTACTTC.

V gene TRBV7-2 combines with J gene TRBJ2-1; 10 bases are shared with TRBD1. Germline trimming cut 5 bases from V and 1 base from J; bases unmatched to any gene: 2. The CDR3 runs to 15 residues. Germline loops: CDR1 SGHTA, CDR2 FQGNSA. The CDR3 DNA is TGTGCCAGCAGCCGACAGGGGGCTTCCTACAATGAGCAGTTCTTC. This encodes CASSRQGASYNEQFF.

V usage is TRBV2 and J usage is TRBJ1-5; no definite D call. V was clipped by 9 bases and J by 0 bases, with 6 bases between them. This CDR3 region has 12 residues. Germline loops: CDR1 SNHLY, CDR2 FYNNEI. This chain's CDR3 is CASQFSNQPQHF. The CDR3 DNA is TGTGCCAGTCAATTTAGCAATCAGCCCCAGCATTTT.

In this sample, this clone turned up a few times. The chain has TRBV5-1 and TRBJ2-3; 7 bases agree with TRBD2. Germline CDR1 and CDR2: SGHRS and YFSETQ. The CDR3 length is 15 residues. J was trimmed by 6 bases and V by 2 bases; bases with no gene match: 9. The CDR3 region has the DNA TGCGCCAGCAGCTTAGGATCGGGGGGATCGGATACGCAGTATTTT. It is translated as CASSLGSGGSDTQYF.

The chain carries TRBV5-4 and TRBJ2-3; D possibly corresponds to TRBD2 (5 bases). Trimming left V 2 bases short and J 5 bases short, with 15 bases between. Germline V lookup: CDR1 SGHNT, CDR2 YYREEE (reference sequence). The CDR3 contains 15 residues. CDR3 nucleotides: TGTGCCAGCAGCTTTGGCGGGCAAACACGAGATACGCAGTATTTT. It encodes CASSFGGQTRDTQYF. Filled out from reference TRBV5-4 and TRBJ2-3, the complete variable domain reads ETGVTQSPTHLIKTRGQQVTLRCSSQSGHNTVSWYQQALGQGPQFIFQYYREEENGRGNFPPRFSGLQFPNYSSELNVNALELDDSALYLCASSFGGQTRDTQYFGPGTRLTVL.

The chain links TRBV19 to TRBJ2-1; TRBD2 matches 8 bases. From germline, CDR1 is LNHDA and CDR2 SQIVND (reference sequence). Germline trimming cut 1 base from V and 5 bases from J; bases unmatched to any gene: 7. CDR3 length equals 16 residues. The CDR3 region is CASSIGNPGGHNEQFF. The CDR3 DNA follows: TGTGCCAGTAGTATAGGAAACCCGGGAGGGCACAATGAGCAGTTCTTC.

This chain joins TRBV4-3 and TRBJ1-2, with D maybe TRBD1 (5 bases). Trimming stripped 4 bases from V and 5 bases from J, with 14 bases between. Germline V lookup: CDR1 LGHNA, CDR2 YSLEER. The CDR3 extends over 14 amino acids. The CDR3 here is CASSRGLTAYGYTF. CDR3 sequence (DNA): TGCGCCAGCAGCCGAGGATTGACAGCGTATGGCTACACCTTC.

This clone was detected a few times. V usage is TRBV7-8 and J usage is TRBJ2-5; D might be TRBD1 (5 bases). The DNA matches TRBJ2-7 better at its end, which makes the J call doubtful. CDR3 length: 13 amino acids. Germline CDR1 reads SGHVS; CDR2 reads FQNEAQ. The CDR3 region is CASRPGHTYEQYF. The DNA for the CDR3 is TGTGCCAGCAGGCCCGGACATACCTACGAGCAGTACTTC.